One sample yielded the 14 T cell receptor beta chains listed below, sequenced in a study of beta chain features in type 1 diabetes. Expressed TCRB transcripts were sequenced because the isolated RNA had all been reverse transcribed beforehand. Data came from immunoSEQ multiplex PCR; TCRdb stores just in-frame clones and leaves some out. The table includes 850,000 to 900,000 clones, under 20% detected once. Sequenced material: naive CD4+ T cells from blood. The receptors shown here come from a woman aged 18-29 years in good health.

This clone came up a few times. In DNA form, the CDR3 reads TGTGCCAGCGCCCGGGACAGCTCCTACGAGCAGTACTTC. This translates into CASARDSSYEQYF. This chain joins TRBV6-1 and TRBJ2-7; TRBD1 matches at 7 bases. Germline assignment: CDR1 MNHNS and CDR2 SASEGT. This CDR3 has 13 amino acids. The ends lost 8 bases at V and 0 bases at J; junction bases unmatched: 4.

This clone showed up just a few times. The chain employs TRBV9 and TRBJ2-1; D unresolved. Germline V CDR1 and CDR2: SGDLS, YYNGEE. There are 14 residues in the CDR3. Trimming took 3 bases from V and 9 from J, leaving 16 bases between them. CDR3 nucleotides: TGTGCCAGCAGCGCCTCCCTAGTTCCCGGTGAGCAGTTCTTC. This translates into CASSASLVPGEQFF.

This clone has more than one count but fewer than ten. This chain links TRBV29-1 with TRBJ1-2, with D uncertain. V lost 6 bases and J 7 bases, leaving 15 bases between the germline ends. Germline V gene lookup returns CDR1 SQVTM and CDR2 ANQGSEA. The CDR3 totals 12 residues. The CDR3 DNA sequence: TGCAGCGTCGAGACGCAATCCGGTGGCTACACCTTC. This encodes CSVETQSGGYTF.

As regards this clone: The same CDR3 arises from other DNA sequences in this sample as well. The chain links TRBV7-2 to TRBJ2-3; tentatively, D is TRBD2 (5 bases). Deletions cut 0 bases from V and 4 bases from J, with 5 bases between. The germline V gene encodes CDR1 SGHTA and CDR2 FQGNSA. The CDR3 is 13 residues long. The CDR3 reads CASSLAGADTQYF. The CDR3 DNA follows: TGTGCCAGCAGCTTAGCGGGAGCAGATACGCAGTATTTT.

The chain links TRBV5-1 to TRBJ2-1; TRBD2 matches at 13 bases. CDR1 and CDR2 from the germline V gene are SGHRS and YFSETQ. The junction had 2 bases not matched to a gene; V was cut back by 4 bases and J by 7 bases. The CDR3 extends over 14 amino acids. The chain's CDR3 is CASSRTSGSNEQFF. CDR3 in DNA: TGCGCCAGCAGCCGGACTAGCGGGAGTAATGAGCAGTTCTTC.

In its sample, this clone was seen a few times. The rearrangement uses TRBV6-6 and TRBJ2-1; the D gene is possibly TRBD2 (5 bases). CDR1 MNHNY and CDR2 SVGAGI come from the germline V gene (reference sequence). The CDR3 runs 12 residues. With 8 bases removed from V and 7 bases from J, the gap between germline ends came to 12 bases. CDR3 residues: CASYRGINEQFF. CDR3 bases: TGTGCCAGCTACCGAGGGATTAATGAGCAGTTCTTC.

In this sample, this clone turned up a few times. This CDR3 reads CSVGHGQKETQYF. CDR3 nucleotides: TGCAGCGTTGGGCATGGACAGAAAGAGACCCAGTACTTC. V gene TRBV29-1 combines with J gene TRBJ2-5; possibly TRBD1 for D (6 bases). The CDR3 length is 13 residues. Trimming stripped 4 bases from V and 3 bases from J, with 12 bases between. Germline V gene data show CDR1 as SQVTM and CDR2 as ANQGSEA.

V and J are TRBV5-1 and TRBJ1-2; 8 bases are a match to TRBD1. CDR1 and CDR2 from the germline V gene are SGHRS and YFSETQ. V was clipped by 0 bases and J by 8 bases; unmatched bases: 6. The CDR3 sequence is 14 residues long. CDR3 in DNA: TGCGCCAGCAGCTTGGTGGCAGGGGGCCTCGGCTACACCTTC. Translated, it gives CASSLVAGGLGYTF.

The chain has TRBV18 and TRBJ2-7; D may be TRBD1 (6 bases). Germline values: CDR1 KGHSH, CDR2 LQKENI. V lost 5 bases to trimming and J lost 4 bases, with 15 bases between them. This CDR3 comprises 14 residues. This chain's CDR3 is CASSLQQGLYEQYF. CDR3 in DNA: TGTGCCAGCTCATTACAACAGGGTCTGTACGAGCAGTACTTC.

This clone was counted only a few times. V and J are TRBV11-2 and TRBJ2-7; D is unresolved. V was cut by 5 bases and J by 3 bases, with 5 bases left in between. Germline V gives CDR1 SGHAT, CDR2 FQNNGV. The CDR3 is made up of 11 amino acids. The CDR3 sequence is CASSEYYEQYF. DNA for the CDR3: TGTGCCAGCAGCGAATACTACGAGCAGTACTTC.

This clone turned up a few times. The chain uses TRBV5-1 and TRBJ2-1, with a possible D match to TRBD2 (5 bases). The length of the CDR3 is 13 residues. The V and J ends lost 2 bases and 9 bases respectively, with 12 bases between them. Germline V gene data show CDR1 as SGHRS and CDR2 as YFSETQ. CDR3 loop: CASSFGQGSEQFF. CDR3 DNA sequence: TGCGCCAGCAGCTTCGGGCAAGGGAGTGAGCAGTTCTTC.

The chain carries TRBV19 and TRBJ1-2; a weak D match, TRBD1 (6 bases). Trimming cost V 6 bases and J 3 bases, with 23 bases left between them. The length of the CDR3 is 17 residues. Germline-derived CDR1 and CDR2 are LNHDA and SQIVND (reference sequence). The CDR3: CASRKGTSVSWDYGYTF. Here the CDR3 DNA reads TGTGCCAGTAGGAAGGGGACATCGGTTTCCTGGGACTATGGCTACACCTTC.

This clone was observed a handful of times. V usage is TRBV6-6 and J usage is TRBJ2-1; no firm D call. The CDR3 contains 11 residues. The V gene lost 7 bases and the J gene lost 5 bases, with 6 bases spanning the gap. Germline assignment: CDR1 MNHNY and CDR2 SVGAGI (reference sequence). The CDR3: CASIQHNEQFF. CDR3 sequence (DNA): TGTGCCAGCATACAGCACAATGAGCAGTTCTTC.

The chain links TRBV4-3 to TRBJ1-5; 9 bases line up with TRBD1. Germline loops: CDR1 LGHNA, CDR2 YSLEER. The CDR3 has 15 amino acids. V was clipped by 4 bases and J by 2 bases; unmatched bases: 3. DNA for the CDR3: TGCGCCAGCAGCCCAGGGACAGGGCGCAATCAGCCCCAGCATTTT. This translates into CASSPGTGRNQPQHF.